This T cell receptor beta chain emerged from a study of CD8 T cells in Susac syndrome. The germline V gene encodes CDR1 DFQATT and CDR2 SNEGSKA (reference sequence). The CDR3 runs 18 residues. Deletions cut 0 bases from V and 5 bases from J, with 23 bases between. RNA in amounts of roughly 0.5 to 1 ug was reverse transcribed with random hexamers. Via MiXCR, TCRdb re-called the immunoSEQ multiplex PCR reads, giving one row per CDR3 protein. The data contain some 300,000 distinct CDR3 sequences, about nine tenths of them seen just once; the ten biggest clones take up approximately 0.2%. The specimen was CD8+ T cells from PBMCs. This TCR was recovered from a human donor with multiple sclerosis. The chain is built from TRBV20-1 and TRBJ2-1; TRBD2 might be the D (7 bases). CDR3 residues: CSARDAPGGREWHNEQFF. The CDR3, as DNA: TGCAGTGCTAGAGATGCCCCCGGGGGGCGGGAGTGGCACAATGAGCAGTTCTTC.